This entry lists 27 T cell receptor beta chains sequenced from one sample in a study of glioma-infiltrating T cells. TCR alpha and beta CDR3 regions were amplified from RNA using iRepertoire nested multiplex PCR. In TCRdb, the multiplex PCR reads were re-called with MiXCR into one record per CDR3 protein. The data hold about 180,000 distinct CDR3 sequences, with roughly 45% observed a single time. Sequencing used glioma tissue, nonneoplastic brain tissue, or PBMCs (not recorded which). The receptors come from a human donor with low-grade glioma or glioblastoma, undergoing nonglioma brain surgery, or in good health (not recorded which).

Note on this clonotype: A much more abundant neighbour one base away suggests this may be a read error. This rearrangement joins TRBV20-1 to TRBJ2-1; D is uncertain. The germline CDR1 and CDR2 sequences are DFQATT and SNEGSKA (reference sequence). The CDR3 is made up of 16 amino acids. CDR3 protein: CSVNVQDQSSYNEQFF. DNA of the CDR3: TGCAGCGTAAACGTCCAGGATCAGAGCTCCTACAATGAGCAGTTCTTC.

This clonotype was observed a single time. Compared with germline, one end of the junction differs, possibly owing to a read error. CDR3 sequence: CASREGANNEQFF. CDR3 coding DNA: TGTGCCAGCCGTGAGGGAGCAAACAATGAGCAGTTCTTC. This chain connects TRBV2 to TRBJ2-1; D is possibly TRBD2 (5 bases). Germline V gene lookup returns CDR1 SNHLY and CDR2 FYNNEI. The length of the CDR3 is 13 residues. Filled out from reference TRBV2 and TRBJ2-1, the complete variable domain reads EPEVTQTPSHQVTQMGQEVILRCVPISNHLYFYWYRQILGQKVEFLVSFYNNEISEKSEIFDDQFSVERPDGSNFTLKIRSTKLEDSAMYFCASREGANNEQFFGPGTRLTVL.

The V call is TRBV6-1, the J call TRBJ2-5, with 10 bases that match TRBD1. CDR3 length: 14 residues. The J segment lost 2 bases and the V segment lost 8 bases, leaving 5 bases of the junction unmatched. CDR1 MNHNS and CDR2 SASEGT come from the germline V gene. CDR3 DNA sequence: TGTGCCAGCGGGACAGGGGAGTTGCAAGAGACCCAGTACTTC. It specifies CASGTGELQETQYF.

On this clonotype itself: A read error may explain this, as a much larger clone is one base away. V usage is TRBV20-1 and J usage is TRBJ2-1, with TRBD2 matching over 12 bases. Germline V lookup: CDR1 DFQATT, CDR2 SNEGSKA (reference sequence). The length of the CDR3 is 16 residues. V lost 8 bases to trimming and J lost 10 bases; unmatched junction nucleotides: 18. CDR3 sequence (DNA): TGCAGTCCCCCCCTCGGGGAGACCGGGACTAGCGGGGAGCAGTTCTTC. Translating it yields CSPPLGETGTSGEQFF.

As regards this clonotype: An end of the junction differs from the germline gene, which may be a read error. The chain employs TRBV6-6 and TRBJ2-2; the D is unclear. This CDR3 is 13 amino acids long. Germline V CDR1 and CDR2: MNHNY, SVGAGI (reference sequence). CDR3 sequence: CASNPFATVELFF. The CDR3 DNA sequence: TGTGCCAGCAATCCCTTCGCAACCGTGGAGCTGTTTTTT.

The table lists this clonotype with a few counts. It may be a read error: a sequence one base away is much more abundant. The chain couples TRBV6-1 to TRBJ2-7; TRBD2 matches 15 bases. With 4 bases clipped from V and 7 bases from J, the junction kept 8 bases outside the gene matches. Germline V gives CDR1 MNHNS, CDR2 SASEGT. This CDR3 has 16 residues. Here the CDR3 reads CASSGGTSGRYNEQYF. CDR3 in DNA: TGTGCCAGCAGTGGGGGGACTAGCGGGAGGTACAATGAGCAGTACTTC.

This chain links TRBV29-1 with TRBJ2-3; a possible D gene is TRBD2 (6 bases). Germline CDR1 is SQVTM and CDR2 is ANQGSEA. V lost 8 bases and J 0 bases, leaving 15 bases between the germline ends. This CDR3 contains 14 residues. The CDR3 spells CSILGEVSTDTQYF. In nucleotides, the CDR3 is TGCAGCATTCTAGGGGAGGTTAGCACAGATACGCAGTATTTT.

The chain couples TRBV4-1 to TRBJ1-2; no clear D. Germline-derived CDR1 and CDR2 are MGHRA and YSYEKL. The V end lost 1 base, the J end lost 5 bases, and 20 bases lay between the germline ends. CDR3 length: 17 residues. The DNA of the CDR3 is TGCGCCAGCAGCCAAGCGGAAGGTGATTTCCACTTTTATGGCTACACCTTC. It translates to CASSQAEGDFHFYGYTF.

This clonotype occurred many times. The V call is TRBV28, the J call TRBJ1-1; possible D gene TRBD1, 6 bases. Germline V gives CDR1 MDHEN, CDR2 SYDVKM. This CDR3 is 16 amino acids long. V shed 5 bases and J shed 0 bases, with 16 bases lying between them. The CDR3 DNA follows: TGTGCCAGCAGTCCGGACAGCTGGTATATGAACACTGAAGCTTTCTTT. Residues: CASSPDSWYMNTEAFF.

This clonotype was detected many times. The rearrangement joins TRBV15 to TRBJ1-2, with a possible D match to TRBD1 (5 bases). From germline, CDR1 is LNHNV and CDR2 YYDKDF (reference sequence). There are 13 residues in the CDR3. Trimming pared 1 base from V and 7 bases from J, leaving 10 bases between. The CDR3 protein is CATSRGQGGGYTF. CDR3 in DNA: TGTGCCACCAGCAGAGGTCAGGGAGGTGGCTACACCTTC.

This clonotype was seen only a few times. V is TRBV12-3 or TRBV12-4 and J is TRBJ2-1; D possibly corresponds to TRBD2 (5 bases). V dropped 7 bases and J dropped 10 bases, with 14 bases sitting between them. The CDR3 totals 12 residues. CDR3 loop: CASTLTRGEQFF. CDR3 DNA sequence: TGTGCCAGCACCCTGACTCGGGGAGAGCAGTTCTTC.

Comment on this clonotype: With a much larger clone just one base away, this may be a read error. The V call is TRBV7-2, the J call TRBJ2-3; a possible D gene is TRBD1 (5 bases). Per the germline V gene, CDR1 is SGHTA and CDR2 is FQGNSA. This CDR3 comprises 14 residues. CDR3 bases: TGTGCCAGCAGTAAGGGGTATAGCACAAATACGCAGTATTTT. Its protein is CASSKGYSTNTQYF.

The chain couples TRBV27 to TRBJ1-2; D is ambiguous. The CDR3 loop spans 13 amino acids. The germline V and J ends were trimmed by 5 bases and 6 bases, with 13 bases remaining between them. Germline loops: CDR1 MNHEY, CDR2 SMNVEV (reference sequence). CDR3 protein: CASSKGRNHGYTF. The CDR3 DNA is TGTGCCAGCAGTAAGGGAAGAAACCATGGCTACACCTTC.

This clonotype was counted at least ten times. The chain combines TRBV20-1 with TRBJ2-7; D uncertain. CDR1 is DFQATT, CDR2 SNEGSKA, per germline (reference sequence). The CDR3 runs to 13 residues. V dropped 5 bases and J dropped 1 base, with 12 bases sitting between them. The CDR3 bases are TGCAGTGCTTCAATGACTTATTCCTACGAGCAGTACTTC. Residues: CSASMTYSYEQYF.

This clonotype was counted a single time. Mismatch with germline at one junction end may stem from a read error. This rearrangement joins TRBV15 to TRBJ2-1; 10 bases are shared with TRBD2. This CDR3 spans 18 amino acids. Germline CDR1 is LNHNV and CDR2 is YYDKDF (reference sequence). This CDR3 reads CAKSQLAGHPPPYNEKFF. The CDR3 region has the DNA TGTGCCAAAAGCCAACTAGCGGGACACCCTCCGCCGTACAATGAGAAGTTCTTC.

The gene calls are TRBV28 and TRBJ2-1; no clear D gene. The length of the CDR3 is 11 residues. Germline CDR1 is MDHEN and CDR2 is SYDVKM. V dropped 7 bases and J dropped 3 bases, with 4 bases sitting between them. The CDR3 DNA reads TGTGCCAGCAAGAGCTACAATGAGCAGTTCTTC. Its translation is CASKSYNEQFF.

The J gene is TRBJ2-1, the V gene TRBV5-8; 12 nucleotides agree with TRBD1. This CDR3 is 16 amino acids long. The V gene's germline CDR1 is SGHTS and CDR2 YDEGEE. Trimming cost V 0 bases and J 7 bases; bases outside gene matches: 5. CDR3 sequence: CASSLAGQGAFNEQFF. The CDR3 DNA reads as TGTGCCAGCAGCTTGGCGGGACAGGGGGCTTTTAATGAGCAGTTCTTC.

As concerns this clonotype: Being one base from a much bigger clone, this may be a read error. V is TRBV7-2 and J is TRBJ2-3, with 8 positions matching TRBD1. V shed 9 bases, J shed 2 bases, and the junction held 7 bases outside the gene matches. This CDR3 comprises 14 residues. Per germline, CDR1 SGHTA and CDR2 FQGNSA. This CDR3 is CARSNRGATDTQYF. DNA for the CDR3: TGTGCCAGAAGCAACAGGGGGGCCACAGATACGCAGTATTTT.

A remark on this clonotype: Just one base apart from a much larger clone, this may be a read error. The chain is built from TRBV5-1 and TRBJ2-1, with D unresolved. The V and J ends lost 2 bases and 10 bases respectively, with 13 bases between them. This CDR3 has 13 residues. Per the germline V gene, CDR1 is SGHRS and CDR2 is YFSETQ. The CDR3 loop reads CASSLRVANEQFF. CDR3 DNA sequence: TGCGCCAGCAGCTTAAGGGTTGCCAACGAGCAGTTCTTC.

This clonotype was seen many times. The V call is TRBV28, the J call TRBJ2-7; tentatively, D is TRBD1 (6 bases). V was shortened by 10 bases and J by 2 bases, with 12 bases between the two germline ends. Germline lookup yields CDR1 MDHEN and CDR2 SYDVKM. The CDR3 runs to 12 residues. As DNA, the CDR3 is TGTGCCACCCGGACAGAAACCTACGAGCAGTACTTC. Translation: CATRTETYEQYF.

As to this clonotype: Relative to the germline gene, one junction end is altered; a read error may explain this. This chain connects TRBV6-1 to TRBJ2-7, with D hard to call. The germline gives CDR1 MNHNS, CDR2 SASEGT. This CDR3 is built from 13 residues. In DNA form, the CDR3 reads TGTGCCAGCAGGGAAGCGCTGTACTACGAGCAGTACTTC. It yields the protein CASREALYYEQYF.

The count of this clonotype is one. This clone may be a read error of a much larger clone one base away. This CDR3 is CASSDTGFFFEQYF. In DNA form, the CDR3 reads TGTGCCAGCAGTGATACAGGGTTCTTTTTCGAGCAGTACTTC. The chain joins TRBV2 to TRBJ2-7, with D possibly being TRBD1 (6 bases). The V end was cut by 3 bases, the J end by 6 bases, with 15 bases between. Per the germline V gene, CDR1 is SNHLY and CDR2 is FYNNEI. CDR3 length equals 14 residues. Full variable domain (outside the CDR3, taken from reference TRBV2 and TRBJ2-7): EPEVTQTPSHQVTQMGQEVILRCVPISNHLYFYWYRQILGQKVEFLVSFYNNEISEKSEIFDDQFSVERPDGSNFTLKIRSTKLEDSAMYFCASSDTGFFFEQYFGPGTRLTVT.

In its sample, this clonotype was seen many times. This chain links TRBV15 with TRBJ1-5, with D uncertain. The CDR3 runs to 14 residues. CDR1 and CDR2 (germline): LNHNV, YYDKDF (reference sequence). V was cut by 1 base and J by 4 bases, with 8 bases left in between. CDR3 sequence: CATSRGEGNQPQHF. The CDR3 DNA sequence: TGTGCCACCAGCAGAGGGGAGGGAAATCAGCCCCAGCATTTT.

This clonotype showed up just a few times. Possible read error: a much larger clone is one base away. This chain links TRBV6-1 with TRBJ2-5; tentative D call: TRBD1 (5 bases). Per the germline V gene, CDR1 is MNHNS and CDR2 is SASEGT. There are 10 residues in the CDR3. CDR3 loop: CASGQETKYF. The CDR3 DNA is TGTGCCAGCGGACAAGAGACCAAGTACTTC.

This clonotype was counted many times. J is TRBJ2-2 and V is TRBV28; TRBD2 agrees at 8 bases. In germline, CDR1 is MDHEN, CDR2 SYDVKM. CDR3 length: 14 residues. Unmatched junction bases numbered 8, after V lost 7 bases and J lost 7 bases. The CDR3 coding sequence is TGTGCCAGCATAAGCGGGAGCGGGGTCGGGGAGCTGTTTTTT. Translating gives CASISGSGVGELFF.

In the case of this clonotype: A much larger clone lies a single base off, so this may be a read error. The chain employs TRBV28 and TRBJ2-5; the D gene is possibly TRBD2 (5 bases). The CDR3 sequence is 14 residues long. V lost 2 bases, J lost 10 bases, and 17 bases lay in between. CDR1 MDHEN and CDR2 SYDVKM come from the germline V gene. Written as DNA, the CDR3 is TGTGCCAGCAGTTTAGGAGCGGTGGTCCAGAACCAGTACTTC. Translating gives CASSLGAVVQNQYF.

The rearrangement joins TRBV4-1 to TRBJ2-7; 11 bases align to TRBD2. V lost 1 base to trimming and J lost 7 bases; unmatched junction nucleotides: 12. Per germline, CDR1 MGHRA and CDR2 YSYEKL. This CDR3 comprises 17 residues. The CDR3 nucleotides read TGCGCCAGCAGCCAAGCCCCCCTTACTAGCGGGAGTAAGGAGCAGTACTTC. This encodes CASSQAPLTSGSKEQYF.